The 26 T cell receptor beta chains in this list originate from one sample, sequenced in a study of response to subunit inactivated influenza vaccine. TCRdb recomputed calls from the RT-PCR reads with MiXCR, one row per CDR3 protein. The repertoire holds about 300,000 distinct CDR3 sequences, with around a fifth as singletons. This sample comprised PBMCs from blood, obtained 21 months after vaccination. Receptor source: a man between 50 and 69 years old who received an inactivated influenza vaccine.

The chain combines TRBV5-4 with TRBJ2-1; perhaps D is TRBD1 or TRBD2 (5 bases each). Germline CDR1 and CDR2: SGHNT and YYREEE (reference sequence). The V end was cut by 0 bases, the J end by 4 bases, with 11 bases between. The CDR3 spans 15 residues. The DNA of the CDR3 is TGTGCCAGCAGCTTGGTCGGGGCGCCATACAATGAGCAGTTCTTC. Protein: CASSLVGAPYNEQFF.

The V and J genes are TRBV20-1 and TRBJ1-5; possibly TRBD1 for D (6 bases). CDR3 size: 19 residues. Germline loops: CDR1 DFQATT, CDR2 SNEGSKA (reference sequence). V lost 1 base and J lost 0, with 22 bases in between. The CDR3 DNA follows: TGCAGTGCTAGAGCACGCGCGGGGGGCCGGACAAATAGCAATCAGCCCCAGCATTTT. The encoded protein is CSARARAGGRTNSNQPQHF.

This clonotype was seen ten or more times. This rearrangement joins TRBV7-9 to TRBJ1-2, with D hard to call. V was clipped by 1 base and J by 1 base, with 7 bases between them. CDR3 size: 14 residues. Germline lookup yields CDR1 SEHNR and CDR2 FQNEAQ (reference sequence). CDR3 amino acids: CASSLVAGNYGYTF. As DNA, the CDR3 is TGTGCCAGCAGCTTAGTGGCGGGTAACTATGGCTACACCTTC. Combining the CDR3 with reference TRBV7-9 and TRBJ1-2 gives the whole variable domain DTGVSQNPRHKITKRGQNVTFRCDPISEHNRLYWYRQTLGQGPEFLTYFQNEAQLEKSRLLSDRFSAERPKGSFSTLEIQRTEQGDSAMYLCASSLVAGNYGYTFGSGTRLTVV.

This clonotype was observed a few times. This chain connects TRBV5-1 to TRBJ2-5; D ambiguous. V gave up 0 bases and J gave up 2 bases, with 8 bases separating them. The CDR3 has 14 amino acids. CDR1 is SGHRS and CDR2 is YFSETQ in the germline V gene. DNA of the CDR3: TGCGCCAGCAGCTTGGGACGGAAACAAGAGACCCAGTACTTC. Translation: CASSLGRKQETQYF.

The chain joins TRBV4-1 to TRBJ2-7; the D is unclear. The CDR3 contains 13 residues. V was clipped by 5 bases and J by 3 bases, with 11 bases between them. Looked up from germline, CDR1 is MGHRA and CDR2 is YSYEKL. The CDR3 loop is CASSSFVFYEQYF. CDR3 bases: TGCGCCAGCAGCTCCTTCGTTTTCTACGAGCAGTACTTC.

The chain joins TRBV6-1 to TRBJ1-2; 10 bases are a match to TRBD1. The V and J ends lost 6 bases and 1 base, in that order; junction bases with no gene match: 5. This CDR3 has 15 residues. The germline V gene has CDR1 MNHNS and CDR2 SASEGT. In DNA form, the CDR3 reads TGTGCCAGCAGCAGACAGGGGGCCATTAACTATGGCTACACCTTC. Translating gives CASSRQGAINYGYTF.

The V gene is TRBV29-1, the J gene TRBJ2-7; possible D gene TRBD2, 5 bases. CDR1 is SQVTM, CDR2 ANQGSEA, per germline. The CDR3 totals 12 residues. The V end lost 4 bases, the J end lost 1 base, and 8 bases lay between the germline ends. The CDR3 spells CSVAPGSYEQYF. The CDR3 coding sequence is TGCAGCGTTGCCCCGGGATCCTACGAGCAGTACTTC.

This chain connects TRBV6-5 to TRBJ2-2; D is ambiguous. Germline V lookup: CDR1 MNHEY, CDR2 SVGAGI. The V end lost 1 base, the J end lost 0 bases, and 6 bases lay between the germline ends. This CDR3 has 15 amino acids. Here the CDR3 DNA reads TGTGCCAGCAGTTACTTTAGATCGAACACCGGGGAGCTGTTTTTT. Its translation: CASSYFRSNTGELFF.

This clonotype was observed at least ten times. CDR3 residues: CASSSQGSNQPQHF. The CDR3 region has the DNA TGTGCCAGCAGTTCTCAAGGTAGCAATCAGCCCCAGCATTTT. The chain is built from TRBV6-5 and TRBJ1-5, with unresolved D. V was shortened by 4 bases and J by 0 bases, with 7 bases between the two germline ends. Germline V CDR1 and CDR2: MNHEY, SVGAGI. The CDR3 is 14 amino acids.

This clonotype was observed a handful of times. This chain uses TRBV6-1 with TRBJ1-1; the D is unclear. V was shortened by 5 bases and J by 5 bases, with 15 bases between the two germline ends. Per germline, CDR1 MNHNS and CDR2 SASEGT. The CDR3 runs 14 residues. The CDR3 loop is CASSPGWGITEAFF. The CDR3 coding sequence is TGTGCCAGCAGTCCCGGTTGGGGTATAACTGAAGCTTTCTTT.

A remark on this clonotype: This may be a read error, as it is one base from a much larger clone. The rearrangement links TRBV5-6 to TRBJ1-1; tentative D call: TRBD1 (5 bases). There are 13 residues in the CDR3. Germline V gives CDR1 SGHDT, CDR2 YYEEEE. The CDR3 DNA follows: TGTGCCACCAGCTTGGGCAGGGACACTGAAGCTTTCTTT. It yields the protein CATSLGRDTEAFF.

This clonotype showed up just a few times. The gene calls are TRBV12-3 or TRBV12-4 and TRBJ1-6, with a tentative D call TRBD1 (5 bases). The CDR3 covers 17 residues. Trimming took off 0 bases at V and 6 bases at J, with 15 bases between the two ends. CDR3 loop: CASSLAGYVGRNSPLHF. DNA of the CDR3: TGTGCCAGCAGTTTAGCCGGCTACGTGGGACGTAATTCACCCCTCCACTTT.

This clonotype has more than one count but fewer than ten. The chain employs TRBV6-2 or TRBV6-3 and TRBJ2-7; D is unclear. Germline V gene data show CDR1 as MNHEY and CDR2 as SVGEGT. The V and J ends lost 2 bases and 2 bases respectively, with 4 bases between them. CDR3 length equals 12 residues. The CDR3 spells CASSYLTYEQYF. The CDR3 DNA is TGTGCCAGCAGTTACCTAACCTACGAGCAGTACTTC.

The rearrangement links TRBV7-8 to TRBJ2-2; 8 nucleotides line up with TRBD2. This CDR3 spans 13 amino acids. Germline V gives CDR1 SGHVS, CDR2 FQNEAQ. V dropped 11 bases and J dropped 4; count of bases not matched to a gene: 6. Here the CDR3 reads CAAGGAVTGELFF. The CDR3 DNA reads TGTGCCGCGGGGGGAGCGGTCACCGGGGAGCTGTTTTTT.

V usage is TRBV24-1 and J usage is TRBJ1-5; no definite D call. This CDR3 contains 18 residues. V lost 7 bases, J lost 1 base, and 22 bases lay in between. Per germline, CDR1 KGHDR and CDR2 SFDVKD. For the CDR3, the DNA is TGTGCCACCAGGGAGGTTATTTCTGCTACGGAAAGCAATCAGCCCCAGCATTTT. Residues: CATREVISATESNQPQHF.

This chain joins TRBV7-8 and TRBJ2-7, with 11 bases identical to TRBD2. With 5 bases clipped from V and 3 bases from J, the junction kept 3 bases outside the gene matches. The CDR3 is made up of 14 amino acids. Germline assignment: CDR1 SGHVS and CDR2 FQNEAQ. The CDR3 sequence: CASSRGLAGYEQYF. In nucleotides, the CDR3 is TGTGCCAGCAGCCGCGGACTAGCGGGCTACGAGCAGTACTTC. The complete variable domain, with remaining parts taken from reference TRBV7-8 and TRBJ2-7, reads GAGVSQSPRYKVAKRGQDVALRCDPISGHVSLFWYQQALGQGPEFLTYFQNEAQLDKSGLPSDRFFAERPEGSVSTLKIQRTQQEDSAVYLCASSRGLAGYEQYFGPGTRLTVT.

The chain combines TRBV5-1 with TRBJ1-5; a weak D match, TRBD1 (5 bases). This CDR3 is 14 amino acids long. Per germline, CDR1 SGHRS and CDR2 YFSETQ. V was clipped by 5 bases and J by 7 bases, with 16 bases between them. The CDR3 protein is CASSPFGGFQPQHF. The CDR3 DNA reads TGCGCCAGCAGTCCCTTCGGGGGGTTCCAGCCCCAGCATTTT. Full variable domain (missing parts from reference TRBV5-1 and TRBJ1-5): KAGVTQTPRYLIKTRGQQVTLSCSPISGHRSVSWYQQTPGQGLQFLFEYFSETQRNKGNFPGRFSGRQFSNSRSEMNVSTLELGDSALYLCASSPFGGFQPQHFGDGTRLSIL.

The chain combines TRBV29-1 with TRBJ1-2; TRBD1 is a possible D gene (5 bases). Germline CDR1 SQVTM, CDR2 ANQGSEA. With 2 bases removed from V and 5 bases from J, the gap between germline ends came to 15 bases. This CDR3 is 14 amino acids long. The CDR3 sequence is CSVEPQGRDYGYTF. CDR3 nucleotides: TGCAGCGTTGAACCGCAGGGAAGGGATTATGGCTACACCTTC.

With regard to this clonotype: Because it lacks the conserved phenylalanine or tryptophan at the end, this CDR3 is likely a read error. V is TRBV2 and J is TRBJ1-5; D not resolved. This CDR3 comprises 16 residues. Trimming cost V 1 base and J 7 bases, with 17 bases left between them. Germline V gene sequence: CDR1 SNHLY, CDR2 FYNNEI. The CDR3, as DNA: TGTGCCAGCAGTGAAGTGGGGTCTACGGGAAAACAGCCCCAGCATTTA. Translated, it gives CASSEVGSTGKQPQHL.

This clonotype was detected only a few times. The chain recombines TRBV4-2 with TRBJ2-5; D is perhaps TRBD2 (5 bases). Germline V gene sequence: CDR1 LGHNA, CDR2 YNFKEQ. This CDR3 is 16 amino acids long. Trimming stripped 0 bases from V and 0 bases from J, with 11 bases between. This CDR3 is CASSQERQRNQETQYF. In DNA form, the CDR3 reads TGTGCCAGCAGCCAAGAACGGCAGCGGAACCAAGAGACCCAGTACTTC.

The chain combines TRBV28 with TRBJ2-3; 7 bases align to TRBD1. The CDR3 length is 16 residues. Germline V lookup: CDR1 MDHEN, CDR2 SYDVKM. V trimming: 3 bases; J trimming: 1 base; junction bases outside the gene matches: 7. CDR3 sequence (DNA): TGTGCCAGCAGTTTCATAGGACAGGCCGGCACAGATACGCAGTATTTT. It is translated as CASSFIGQAGTDTQYF.

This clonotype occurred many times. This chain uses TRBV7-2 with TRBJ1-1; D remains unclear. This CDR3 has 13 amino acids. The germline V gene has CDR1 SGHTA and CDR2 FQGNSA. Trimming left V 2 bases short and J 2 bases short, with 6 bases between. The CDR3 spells CASSLSRNTEAFF. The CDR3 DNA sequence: TGTGCCAGCAGCTTAAGTCGTAACACTGAAGCTTTCTTT.

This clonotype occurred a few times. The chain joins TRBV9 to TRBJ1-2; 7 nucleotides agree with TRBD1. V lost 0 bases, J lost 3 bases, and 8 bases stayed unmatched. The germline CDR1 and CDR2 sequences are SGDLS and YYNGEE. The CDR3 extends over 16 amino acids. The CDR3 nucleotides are TGTGCCAGCAGCGTAGAATTCACAGGGGTCCACTATGGCTACACCTTC. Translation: CASSVEFTGVHYGYTF.

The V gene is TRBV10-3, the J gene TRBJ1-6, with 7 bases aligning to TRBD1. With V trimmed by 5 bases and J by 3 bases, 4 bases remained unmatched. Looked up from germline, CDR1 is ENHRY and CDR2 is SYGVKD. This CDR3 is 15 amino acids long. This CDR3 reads CAISIRDSYNSPLHF. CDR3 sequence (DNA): TGTGCCATCAGTATCCGGGACAGCTATAATTCACCCCTCCACTTT.

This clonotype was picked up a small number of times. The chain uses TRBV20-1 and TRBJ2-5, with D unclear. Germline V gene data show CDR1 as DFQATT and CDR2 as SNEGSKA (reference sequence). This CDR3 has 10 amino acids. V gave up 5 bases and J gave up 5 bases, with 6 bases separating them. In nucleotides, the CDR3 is TGCAGTGCTGTCGATGAGACCCAGTACTTC. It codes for CSAVDETQYF.

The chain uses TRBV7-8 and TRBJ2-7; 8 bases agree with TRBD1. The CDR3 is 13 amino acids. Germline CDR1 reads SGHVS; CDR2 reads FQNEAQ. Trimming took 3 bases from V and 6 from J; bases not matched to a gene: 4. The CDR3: CASSFSTGVEQYF. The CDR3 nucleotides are TGTGCCAGCAGCTTCTCGACAGGGGTCGAGCAGTACTTC. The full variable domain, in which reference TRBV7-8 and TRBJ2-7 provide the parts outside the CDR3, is GAGVSQSPRYKVAKRGQDVALRCDPISGHVSLFWYQQALGQGPEFLTYFQNEAQLDKSGLPSDRFFAERPEGSVSTLKIQRTQQEDSAVYLCASSFSTGVEQYFGPGTRLTVT.